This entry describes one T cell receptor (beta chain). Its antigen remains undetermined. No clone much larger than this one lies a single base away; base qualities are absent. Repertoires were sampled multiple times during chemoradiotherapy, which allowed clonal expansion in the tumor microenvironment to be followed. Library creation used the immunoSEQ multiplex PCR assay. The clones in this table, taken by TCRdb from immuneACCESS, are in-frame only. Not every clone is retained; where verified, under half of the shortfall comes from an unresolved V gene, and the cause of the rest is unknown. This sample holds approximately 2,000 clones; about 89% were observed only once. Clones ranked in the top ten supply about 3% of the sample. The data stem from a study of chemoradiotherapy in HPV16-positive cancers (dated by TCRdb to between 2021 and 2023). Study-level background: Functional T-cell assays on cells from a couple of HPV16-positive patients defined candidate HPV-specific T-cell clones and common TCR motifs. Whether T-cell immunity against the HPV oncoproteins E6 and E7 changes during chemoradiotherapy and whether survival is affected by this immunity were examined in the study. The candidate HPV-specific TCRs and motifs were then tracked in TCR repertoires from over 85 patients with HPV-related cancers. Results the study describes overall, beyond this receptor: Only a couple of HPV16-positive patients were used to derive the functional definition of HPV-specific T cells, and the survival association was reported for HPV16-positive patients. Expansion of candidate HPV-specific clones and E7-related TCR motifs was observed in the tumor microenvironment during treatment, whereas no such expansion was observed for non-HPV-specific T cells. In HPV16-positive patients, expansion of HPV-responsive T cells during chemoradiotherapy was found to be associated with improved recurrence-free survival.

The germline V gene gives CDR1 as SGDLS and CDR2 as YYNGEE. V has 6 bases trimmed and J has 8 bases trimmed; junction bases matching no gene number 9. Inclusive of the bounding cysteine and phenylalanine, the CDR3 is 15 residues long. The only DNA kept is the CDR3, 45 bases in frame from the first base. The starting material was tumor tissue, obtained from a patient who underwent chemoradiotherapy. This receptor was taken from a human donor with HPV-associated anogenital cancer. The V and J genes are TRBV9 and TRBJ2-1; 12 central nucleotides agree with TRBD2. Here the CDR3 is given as CASTQLAGGGDEQFF. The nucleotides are TGTGCCAGCACCCAACTAGCGGGGGGAGGGGATGAGCAGTTCTTC.